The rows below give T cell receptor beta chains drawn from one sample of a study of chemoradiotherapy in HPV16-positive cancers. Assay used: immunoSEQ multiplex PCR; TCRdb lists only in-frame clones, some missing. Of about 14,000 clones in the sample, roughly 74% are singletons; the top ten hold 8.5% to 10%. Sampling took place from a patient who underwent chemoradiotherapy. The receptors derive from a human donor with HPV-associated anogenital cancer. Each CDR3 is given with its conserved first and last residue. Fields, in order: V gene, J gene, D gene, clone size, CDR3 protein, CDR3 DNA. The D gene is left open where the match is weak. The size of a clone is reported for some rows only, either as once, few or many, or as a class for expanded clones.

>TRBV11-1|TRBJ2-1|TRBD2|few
CASSPGLADEQFF
TGTGCCAGCAGCCCAGGACTAGCGGATGAGCAGTTCTTC
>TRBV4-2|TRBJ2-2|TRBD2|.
CASSQDFLAVNTGELFF
TGTGCCAGCAGCCAAGATTTCCTAGCGGTAAACACCGGGGAGCTGTTTTTT
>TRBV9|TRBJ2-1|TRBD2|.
CASSVTGLASNEQFF
TGTGCCAGCAGCGTCACGGGACTAGCGTCCAATGAGCAGTTCTTC
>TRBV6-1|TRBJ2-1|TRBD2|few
CASSVMAGAYNEQFF
TGTGCCAGCAGTGTGATGGCGGGGGCCTACAATGAGCAGTTCTTC
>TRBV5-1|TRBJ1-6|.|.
CASSLEGVAGARSPLHF
TGCGCCAGCAGCTTGGAGGGGGTTGCGGGGGCTAGGTCACCCCTCCACTTT
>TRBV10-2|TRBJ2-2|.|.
CASSPGPLGTGELFF
TGCGCCAGCAGCCCCGGACCCCTGGGGACCGGGGAGCTGTTTTTT
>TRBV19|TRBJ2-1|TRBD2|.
CASSIIPGAVAGGHNEQFF
TGTGCCAGTAGTATAATCCCCGGGGCCGTCGCGGGGGGCCACAATGAGCAGTTCTTC
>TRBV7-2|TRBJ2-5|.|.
CASSLAHGETQYF
TGTGCCAGCAGCTTAGCTCACGGTGAGACCCAGTACTTC
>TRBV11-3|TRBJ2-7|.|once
CASSLDMEQSYEQYF
TGTGCCAGCAGCTTAGATATGGAGCAATCCTACGAGCAGTACTTC
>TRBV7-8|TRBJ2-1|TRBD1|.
CASSPGLRDRSSYNEQFF
TGTGCCAGCAGCCCAGGGCTTCGGGACAGGAGCTCCTACAATGAGCAGTTCTTC
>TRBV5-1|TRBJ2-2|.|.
CASSLESELTGELFF
TGCGCCAGCAGCTTGGAGAGTGAACTAACCGGGGAGCTGTTTTTT
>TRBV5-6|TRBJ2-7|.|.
CASSLQVPYEQYF
TGTGCCAGCAGCCTACAGGTTCCGTACGAGCAGTACTTC
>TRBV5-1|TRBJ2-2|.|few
CASGRDLYTGELFF
TGCGCCAGCGGCCGGGACCTCTACACCGGGGAGCTGTTTTTT
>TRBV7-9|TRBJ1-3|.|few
CASSLNGNTIYF
TGTGCCAGCAGCTTAAATGGAAACACCATATATTTT
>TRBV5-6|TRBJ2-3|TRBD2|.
CASSLVVGGADTQYF
TGTGCCAGCAGCTTGGTCGTGGGGGGGGCAGATACGCAGTATTTT
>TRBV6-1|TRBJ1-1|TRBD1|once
CASSPQGLAEAFF
TGTGCCAGCAGTCCACAGGGGCTGGCTGAAGCTTTCTTT
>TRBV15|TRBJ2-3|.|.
CATSRGLGTDTQYF
TGTGCCACCAGCCGAGGCTTAGGCACAGATACGCAGTATTTT
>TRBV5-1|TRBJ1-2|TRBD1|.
CASARIPTGAENYGYTF
TGCGCCAGCGCCCGTATCCCGACAGGGGCCGAAAACTATGGCTACACCTTC
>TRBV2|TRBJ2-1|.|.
CASILGSYNEQFF
TGTGCCAGCATATTGGGTAGCTACAATGAGCAGTTCTTC
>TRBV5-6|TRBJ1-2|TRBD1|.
CASSEPTGGYGYTF
TGTGCCAGCAGCGAACCCACAGGGGGCTATGGCTACACCTTC
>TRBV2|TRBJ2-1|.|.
CASSEQSSSYNEQFF
TGTGCCAGCAGTGAACAGTCTAGCTCCTACAATGAGCAGTTCTTC
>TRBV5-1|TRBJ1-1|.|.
CASSPITVNTEAFF
TGCGCCAGCAGCCCAATTACAGTAAACACTGAAGCTTTCTTT
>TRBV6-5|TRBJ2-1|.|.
CASSIWGNNEQFF
TGTGCCAGCAGTATCTGGGGGAATAATGAGCAGTTCTTC
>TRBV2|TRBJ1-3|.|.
CASSSMGGSGNTIYF
TGTGCCAGCAGTTCCATGGGGGGCTCAGGAAACACCATATATTTT
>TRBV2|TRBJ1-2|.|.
CASISGYTF
TGTGCCAGCATTTCGGGCTACACCTTC
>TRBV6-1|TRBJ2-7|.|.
CASSVNSAYEQYF
TGTGCCAGCAGTGTGAACAGCGCCTACGAGCAGTACTTC
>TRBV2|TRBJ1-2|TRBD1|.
CASRGTGVYGYTF
TGTGCCAGCAGAGGGACAGGGGTGTATGGCTACACCTTC
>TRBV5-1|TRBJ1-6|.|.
CASSLEGSPNSPLHF
TGCGCCAGCAGCTTGGAGGGCAGCCCAAATTCACCCCTCCACTTT
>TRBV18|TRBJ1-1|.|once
CASSPPASPFQAFF
TGTGCCAGCTCACCACCGGCCAGCCCATTCCAGGCTTTCTTT
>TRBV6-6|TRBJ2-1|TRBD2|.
CASGGGSSYNEQFF
TGTGCCAGCGGTGGCGGGAGCTCCTACAATGAGCAGTTCTTC
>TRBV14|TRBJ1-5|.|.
CASSRNSNQPQHF
TGTGCCAGCAGCCGCAATAGCAATCAGCCCCAGCATTTT
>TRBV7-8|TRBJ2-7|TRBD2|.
CASRSGSGISYEQYF
TGTGCCAGCAGATCAGGTAGCGGGATCTCCTACGAGCAGTACTTC
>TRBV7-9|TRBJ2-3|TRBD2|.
CASSPGLAGGYSTDTQYF
TGTGCCAGCAGCCCGGGACTAGCGGGAGGGTATAGCACAGATACGCAGTATTTT
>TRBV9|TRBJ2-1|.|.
CASSGSNEQFF
TGTGCCAGCAGCGGAAGTAATGAGCAGTTCTTC
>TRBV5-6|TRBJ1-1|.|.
CASSVAPEGYAFF
TGTGCCAGCAGCGTGGCCCCTGAGGGGTACGCTTTCTTT
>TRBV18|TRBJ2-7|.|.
CASAVEMAYSGEQYF
TGTGCCAGCGCCGTTGAAATGGCTTATTCGGGCGAGCAGTACTTC
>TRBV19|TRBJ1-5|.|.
CASSIAGRTANQPQHF
TGTGCCAGTAGTATTGCGGGACGTACTGCAAATCAGCCCCAGCATTTT
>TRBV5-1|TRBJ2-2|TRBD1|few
CASSLDTGAFTGELFF
TGCGCCAGCAGCTTGGATACAGGGGCCTTTACCGGGGAGCTGTTTTTT
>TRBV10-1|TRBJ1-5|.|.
CASSESSGGLNSNQPQHF
TGCGCCAGCAGTGAGTCGTCCGGGGGTCTAAATAGCAATCAGCCCCAGCATTTT
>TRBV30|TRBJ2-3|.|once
CAQERSSSTDTQYF
TGTGCCCAAGAGCGGAGTTCTAGCACAGATACGCAGTATTTT
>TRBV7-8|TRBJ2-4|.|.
CASSPRVANIQYF
TGTGCCAGCAGCCCCAGGGTAGCGAACATTCAGTACTTC